Included here is one T cell receptor beta chain sequence, with context. This sample was included in a study of T cell repertoires in cytomegalovirus infection. Each CDR3 protein gets one entry after TCRdb re-called the reads with MiXCR. Of a few hundred thousand distinct CDR3 sequences listed, around a quarter were seen once; the top ten hold roughly an eighth. The sequencing input was PBMCs. The receptor comes from a human donor in good health (CMV status not recorded). Some clones in this sample may be carry-over from other donors' samples.

The CDR3 DNA reads as TGCGCCAGCACCAGGGCGGGAGGGGGCACCGGGGAGCTGTTTTTT. The encoded protein is CASTRAGGGTGELFF. This chain uses TRBV4-1 with TRBJ2-2, with TRBD2 matching over 9 bases. CDR1 is MGHRA, CDR2 YSYEKL, per germline. The CDR3 has 15 amino acids. The junction had 7 bases not matched to a gene; V was cut back by 7 bases and J by 4 bases.